This is a list of T cell receptor beta chains from one sample in a study of CD8 T cells in Susac syndrome. TCRdb recomputed calls from the immunoSEQ multiplex PCR reads with MiXCR, one row per CDR3 protein. The table records 130,000 or so distinct CDR3 sequences, 90% to 95% of them present only once. Sequencing was done on a sample of CD8+ T cells from PBMCs. The receptors were sampled from a human donor with multiple sclerosis. The CDR3 runs from the conserved cysteine through the conserved F or W. The D gene is left open where the match is weak. The size field is filled for only some rows; it gives once, few, many or a size class.

j_gene,d_gene,abundance,v_gene,CDR3aa,CDR3nt
TRBJ2-7,TRBD2,NA,TRBV20-1,CSARTSGSSEQYF,TGCAGTGCGAGGACTAGCGGGAGTTCCGAGCAGTACTTC
TRBJ1-6,NA,NA,TRBV30,CAWSNSAPLHF,TGTGCCTGGAGCAACTCGGCCCCCCTCCACTTT
TRBJ2-1,NA,NA,TRBV5-4,CAVRGSYNEQFF,TGTGCAGTCCGGGGGAGCTACAATGAGCAGTTCTTC
TRBJ2-7,NA,few,TRBV30,CAWSVDSGNYEQYF,TGTGCCTGGAGTGTAGATTCGGGGAACTACGAGCAGTACTTC
TRBJ2-7,TRBD1,NA,TRBV5-6,CASSFGDSPYEQYF,TGTGCCAGCAGCTTTGGGGACAGCCCCTACGAGCAGTACTTC
TRBJ2-7,NA,NA,TRBV10-3,CAIGQGTSYEQYF,TGTGCCATCGGCCAAGGGACAAGCTACGAGCAGTACTTC
TRBJ2-7,NA,NA,TRBV27,CASSLHGYEQYF,TGTGCCAGCAGTTTACATGGGTACGAGCAGTACTTC
TRBJ2-1,NA,NA,TRBV6-5,CASSPIGRNEQFF,TGTGCCAGCAGCCCGATAGGGAGAAATGAGCAGTTCTTC
TRBJ1-2,NA,NA,TRBV28,CASFFAGNLWDGYTF,TGTGCCAGCTTTTTCGCAGGGAATCTCTGGGATGGCTACACCTTC
TRBJ2-7,NA,NA,TRBV15,CATSEGTGSSYEQYF,TGTGCCACCAGCGAGGGGACTGGTAGCTCCTACGAGCAGTACTTC
TRBJ1-5,NA,NA,TRBV6-2/TRBV6-3,CASTLGYSDQPQHF,TGTGCCAGCACCCTAGGGTACAGCGATCAGCCCCAGCATTTT
TRBJ1-4,NA,NA,TRBV5-1,CASSLGTAEKLFF,TGCGCCAGCAGCTTGGGGACAGCTGAAAAACTGTTTTTT
TRBJ2-7,NA,NA,TRBV15,CATSRVAGYEQYF,TGTGCCACCAGCAGAGTAGCCGGCTACGAGCAGTACTTC
TRBJ2-1,NA,NA,TRBV5-6,CASSLSWGDEQFF,TGTGCCAGCAGCTTGAGTTGGGGGGATGAGCAGTTCTTC
TRBJ2-1,NA,NA,TRBV24-1,CATSEQGNEQFF,TGTGCCACCAGTGAACAGGGCAATGAGCAGTTCTTC
TRBJ2-4,NA,NA,TRBV20-1,CSAPPRSRVLAKNIQYF,TGCAGTGCCCCGCCGAGGTCCCGGGTACTAGCCAAAAACATTCAGTACTTC
TRBJ2-5,TRBD1,few,TRBV19,CASRTGLETQYF,TGTGCCAGTAGGACAGGGCTTGAGACCCAGTACTTC
TRBJ2-1,NA,NA,TRBV30,CAWSIMGGEQFF,TGTGCCTGGAGTATAATGGGGGGTGAGCAGTTCTTC
TRBJ1-2,NA,NA,TRBV19,CASSPGTGQIGYTF,TGTGCCAGTAGTCCCGGGACCGGGCAGATAGGCTACACCTTC
TRBJ1-1,NA,NA,TRBV4-2,CASSQPENTEAFF,TGTGCCAGCAGCCAACCAGAGAACACTGAAGCTTTCTTT
TRBJ2-1,NA,NA,TRBV27,CASSSLTGRSYNEQFF,TGTGCCAGCAGTTCCCTGACCGGGAGATCCTACAATGAGCAGTTCTTC
TRBJ2-2,NA,NA,TRBV4-1,CASSLENLFDTGELFF,TGCGCCAGCAGCCTTGAGAACCTTTTTGACACCGGGGAGCTGTTTTTT